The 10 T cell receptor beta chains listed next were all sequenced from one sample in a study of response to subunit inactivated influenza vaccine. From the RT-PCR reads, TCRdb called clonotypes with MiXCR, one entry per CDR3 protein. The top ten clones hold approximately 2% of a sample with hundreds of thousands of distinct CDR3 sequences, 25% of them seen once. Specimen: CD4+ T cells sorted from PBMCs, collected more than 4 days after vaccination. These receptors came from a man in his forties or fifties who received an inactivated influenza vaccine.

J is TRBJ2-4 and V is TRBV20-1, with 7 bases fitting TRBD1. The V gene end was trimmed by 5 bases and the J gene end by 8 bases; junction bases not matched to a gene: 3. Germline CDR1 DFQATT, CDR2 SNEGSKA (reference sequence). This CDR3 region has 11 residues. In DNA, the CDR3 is TGCAGTGCTGACAGGGCGGACATTCAGTACTTC. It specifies CSADRADIQYF.

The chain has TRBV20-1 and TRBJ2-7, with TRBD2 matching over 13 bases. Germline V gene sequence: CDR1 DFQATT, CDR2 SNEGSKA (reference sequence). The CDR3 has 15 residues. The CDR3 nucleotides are TGCAGCTTCGTCCCCGGGACTAGCGGGACCTACGAGCAGTACTTC. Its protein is CSFVPGTSGTYEQYF.

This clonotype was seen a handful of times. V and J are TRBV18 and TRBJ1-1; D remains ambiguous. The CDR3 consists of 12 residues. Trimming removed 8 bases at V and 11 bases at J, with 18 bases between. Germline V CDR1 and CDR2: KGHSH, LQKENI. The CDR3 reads CASARAHLDAFF. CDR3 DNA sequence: TGTGCCAGCGCCAGAGCCCACCTCGACGCTTTCTTT.

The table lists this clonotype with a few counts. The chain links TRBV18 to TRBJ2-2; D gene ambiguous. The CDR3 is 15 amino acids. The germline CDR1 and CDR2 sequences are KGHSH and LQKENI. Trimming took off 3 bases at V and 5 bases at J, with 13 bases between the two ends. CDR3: CASSPAKVITGELFF. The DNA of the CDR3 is TGTGCCAGCTCACCCGCGAAAGTCATTACCGGGGAGCTGTTTTTT.

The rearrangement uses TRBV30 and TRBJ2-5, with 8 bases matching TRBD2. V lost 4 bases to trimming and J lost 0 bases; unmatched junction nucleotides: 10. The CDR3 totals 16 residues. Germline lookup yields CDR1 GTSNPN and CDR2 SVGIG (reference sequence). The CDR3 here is CAWNGYGGGYQETQYF. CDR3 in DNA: TGTGCCTGGAATGGATACGGGGGGGGGTACCAAGAGACCCAGTACTTC.

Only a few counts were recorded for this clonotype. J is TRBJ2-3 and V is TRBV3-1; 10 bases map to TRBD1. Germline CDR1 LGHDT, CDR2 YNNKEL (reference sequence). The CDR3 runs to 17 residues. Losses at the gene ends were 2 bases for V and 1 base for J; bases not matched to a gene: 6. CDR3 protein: CASSQSTGTGGTDTQYF. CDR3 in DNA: TGTGCCAGCAGCCAATCTACCGGGACAGGGGGCACAGATACGCAGTATTTT.

CDR3 region: CATSDLPGGPDEQYF. Written as DNA, the CDR3 is TGTGCCACCAGTGATTTGCCAGGAGGCCCCGACGAGCAGTACTTC. The gene calls are TRBV24-1 and TRBJ2-7, with D possibly being TRBD2 (5 bases). The germline gives CDR1 KGHDR, CDR2 SFDVKD. This CDR3 region has 15 residues. With 0 bases removed from V and 5 bases from J, the gap between germline ends came to 13 bases.

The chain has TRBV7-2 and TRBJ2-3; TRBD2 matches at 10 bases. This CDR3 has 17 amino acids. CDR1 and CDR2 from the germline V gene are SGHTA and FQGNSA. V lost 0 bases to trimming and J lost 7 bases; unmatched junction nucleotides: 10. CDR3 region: CASSLAAASGRLNTQYF. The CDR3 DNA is TGTGCCAGCAGCTTAGCGGCGGCTAGCGGGAGACTGAATACGCAGTATTTT.

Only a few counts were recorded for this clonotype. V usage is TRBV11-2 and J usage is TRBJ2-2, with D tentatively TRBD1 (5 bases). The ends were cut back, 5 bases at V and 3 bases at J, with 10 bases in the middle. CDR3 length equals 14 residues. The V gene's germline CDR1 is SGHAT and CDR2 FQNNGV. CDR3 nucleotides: TGTGCCAGCAGCATAACCAGGGACACCGGGGAGCTGTTTTTT. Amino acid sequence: CASSITRDTGELFF. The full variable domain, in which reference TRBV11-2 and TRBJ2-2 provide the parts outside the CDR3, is EAGVAQSPRYKIIEKRQSVAFWCNPISGHATLYWYQQILGQGPKLLIQFQNNGVVDDSQLPKDRFSAERLKGVDSTLKIQPAKLEDSAVYLCASSITRDTGELFFGEGSRLTVL.

The CDR3 nucleotides read TGTGCCAGCAGCTCTACCAAACAGGGGTTTTGGTATGGCTACACCTTC. Its protein is CASSSTKQGFWYGYTF. This chain connects TRBV7-9 to TRBJ1-2, with 7 bases lining up with TRBD1. This CDR3 has 16 amino acids. Germline values: CDR1 SEHNR, CDR2 FQNEAQ (reference sequence). V gave up 4 bases and J gave up 5 bases; unmatched junction bases: 13.